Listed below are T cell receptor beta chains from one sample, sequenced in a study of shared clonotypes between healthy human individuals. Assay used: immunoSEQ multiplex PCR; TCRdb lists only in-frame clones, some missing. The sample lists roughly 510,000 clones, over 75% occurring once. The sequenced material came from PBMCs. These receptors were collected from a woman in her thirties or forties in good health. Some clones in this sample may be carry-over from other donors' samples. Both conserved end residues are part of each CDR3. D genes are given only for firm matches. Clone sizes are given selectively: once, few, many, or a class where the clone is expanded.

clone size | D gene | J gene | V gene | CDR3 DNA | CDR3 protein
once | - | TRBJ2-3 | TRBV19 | TGTGCCAGTAGTCTAACAGATACGCAGTATTTT | CASSLTDTQYF
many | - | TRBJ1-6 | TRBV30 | TGTGCCTGGAATTTGGCAGTACATTCACCCCTCCACTTT | CAWNLAVHSPLHF
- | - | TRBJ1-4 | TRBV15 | TGTGCCACCAGCAGAGTTCAGGGGTCGCCTGAAAAACTGTTTTTT | CATSRVQGSPEKLFF
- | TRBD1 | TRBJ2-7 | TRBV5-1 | TGCGCCAGCAGCCCTGTTCAGACAGGGAGCGGCGAGCAGTACTTC | CASSPVQTGSGEQYF
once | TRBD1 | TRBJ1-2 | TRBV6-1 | TGTGCCAGCAGCGGACAGGGGTACGGTGGCTACACCTTC | CASSGQGYGGYTF
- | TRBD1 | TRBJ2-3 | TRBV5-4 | TGTGCCAGCAGCCCCCAACAGGGGCCAAGCACAGATACGCAGTATTTT | CASSPQQGPSTDTQYF
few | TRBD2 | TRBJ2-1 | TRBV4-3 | TGCGCCAGCAGCCAAGAATACCTAGCGGGAAACAATGAGCAGTTCTTC | CASSQEYLAGNNEQFF
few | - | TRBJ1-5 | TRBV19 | TGTGCCAGTAGTATTGACAGGACTTTTCAGCCCCAGCATTTT | CASSIDRTFQPQHF
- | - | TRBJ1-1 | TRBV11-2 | TGTGCCAGCAGCCTACGGACCCAGACAACTGCTGAAGCTTTCTTT | CASSLRTQTTAEAFF
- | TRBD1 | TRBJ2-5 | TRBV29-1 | TGCAGCGCCCGGGACAGGGCCCAAGAGACCCAGTACTTC | CSARDRAQETQYF
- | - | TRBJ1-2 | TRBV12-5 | TGTGCTAGTGGTTTGGGTTCAGGGAAGGGATACTTC | CASGLGSGKGYF
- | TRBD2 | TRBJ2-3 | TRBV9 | TGTGCCAGCAGCATCGGGACTAGCGGGAGTCCTAGATTCACAGATACGCAGTATTTT | CASSIGTSGSPRFTDTQYF
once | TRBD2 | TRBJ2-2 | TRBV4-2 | TGTGCCAGCAGTCAAAGCGGGAGGGCCGACGGGGAGCTGTTTTTT | CASSQSGRADGELFF
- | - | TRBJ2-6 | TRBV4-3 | TGCGCCAGCAGTACTTTTGGAAGTGGCTCTGGGGCCAACGTCCTGACTTTC | CASSTFGSGSGANVLTF
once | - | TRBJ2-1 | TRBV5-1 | TGCGCCAGCAGCTCGCGGGACTTATACAATGAGCAGTTCTTC | CASSSRDLYNEQFF
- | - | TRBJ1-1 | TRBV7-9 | TGTGCCAGCAGCTTAGTCAGGGGCAGTACTGAAGCTTTCTTT | CASSLVRGSTEAFF
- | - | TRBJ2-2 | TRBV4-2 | TGTGCCAGCAGCCAAGATGGGAGTGCGAACACCGGGGAGCTGTTTTTT | CASSQDGSANTGELFF
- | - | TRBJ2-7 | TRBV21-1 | TGTGCCAGCAGCAAAAGGGGACTTCGCGGCTCCTACGAGCAGTACTTC | CASSKRGLRGSYEQYF